This TCR beta chain was sequenced in a study of blood T cell repertoires in COVID-19. Turning to the study itself: COVID-19 samples, acute and convalescent, were from the United States, Italy and Spain.

Assay: immunoSEQ multiplex PCR; the TCRdb copy retains only in-frame clones and omits some. The table has roughly 120,000 clones, approximately 81% seen once. Germline CDR1 and CDR2: MNHEY and SVGAGI. CDR3 length: 15 residues. The germline V and J ends were trimmed by 7 bases and 0 bases, with 13 bases remaining between them. The sample comprised peripheral blood. This TCR derives from a woman at least 80 years old with acute or convalescent COVID-19. The chain combines TRBV6-5 with TRBJ1-3; D remains unclear. The CDR3 region is CASTSGALSGNTIYF. DNA for the CDR3: TGTGCCAGCACCTCGGGAGCCCTCTCTGGAAACACCATATATTTT.